The entry that follows covers one T cell receptor beta chain sequence. Germline V lookup: CDR1 MGHRA, CDR2 YSYEKL. V shed 0 bases, J shed 7 bases, and the junction held 5 bases outside the gene matches. The CDR3 is made up of 17 amino acids. The data originate from a study of T cell responses to AZD1222 COVID-19 vaccine. Libraries were prepared by immunoSEQ multiplex PCR; TCRdb keeps only in-frame clonotypes and omits some of them. The profile shows approximately 130,000 clones, approximately 85% of them singletons. The TCR sequence derives from an adult who received the MenACWY meningococcal vaccine as a control. The rearrangement links TRBV4-1 to TRBJ2-3; 15 bases are shared with TRBD2. The starting material was peripheral blood, obtained 28 days after the second dose of the MenACWY control vaccine. The CDR3 coding sequence is TGCGCCAGCAGCCAAGAAGGGACTAGCGGGGGGCGTAATACGCAGTATTTT. Residues: CASSQEGTSGGRNTQYF.